Listed below are T cell receptor beta chains from one sample, sequenced in a study of blood T cell repertoires in COVID-19. The table came from immunoSEQ multiplex PCR; TCRdb's copy has only in-frame clones and leaves some out. The table has 30,000 to 35,000 clones, nearly 95% seen once. Sample: peripheral blood. These receptors were obtained from a human donor in a cohort sampled during active COVID-19. Each CDR3 is given with its conserved first and last residue. A D gene is named only where the DNA matches it firmly. Expanded clones are given a class, and other clones once, few, many or no size at all.

clone_size j_call d_call v_call cdr3_nt cdr3_aa
. TRBJ2-7 TRBD1 TRBV11-2 TGTGCCAGCAGCTATGAACAGGGGCTCTACGAGCAGTACTTC CASSYEQGLYEQYF
. TRBJ1-1 TRBD1 TRBV6-5 TGTGCCAGCAGCCTCACAGGGGGCGGCACTGAAGCTTTCTTT CASSLTGGGTEAFF
. TRBJ2-3 TRBD2 TRBV7-2 TGTGCCAGCAGCTCCTTACTAGCGGGGGCCCGGGATACGCAGTATTTT CASSSLLAGARDTQYF
. TRBJ1-6 . TRBV5-5 TGTGCCAGCAGCTTGGAGGGGGATTCACCCCTCCACTTT CASSLEGDSPLHF
. TRBJ2-3 . TRBV30 TGTGCCTTAAGTTGGGCTAGCACAGATACGCAGTATTTT CALSWASTDTQYF
once TRBJ2-3 . TRBV6-5 TGTGCCAGCAGTTACTCAGCAGGGGCAGATACGCAGTATTTT CASSYSAGADTQYF
. TRBJ1-3 TRBD1 TRBV6-5 TGTGCCAGCAGCTCAGGGACAGTCGGAAACACCATATATTTT CASSSGTVGNTIYF
. TRBJ1-1 TRBD1 TRBV7-9 TGTGCCAGCAGCCCCGGGACAGGGGGCTTGAACACTGAAGCTTTCTTT CASSPGTGGLNTEAFF
. TRBJ2-7 TRBD2 TRBV15 TGTGCCACCAGTTATCTAGCGGGAAGCTCCTACGAGCAGTACTTC CATSYLAGSSYEQYF
. TRBJ2-1 TRBD1 TRBV5-3 TGTGCCAGACCCCTAAACAGGGGGCCTTCGTACAATGAGCAGTTCTTC CARPLNRGPSYNEQFF
. TRBJ2-5 . TRBV7-9 TGTGCCTGCTGGGGGAGGCAAACGGAGACCCAGTACTTC CACWGRQTETQYF
. TRBJ2-2 TRBD2 TRBV19 TGTGCCAGTAGTTGGACTAGTAACACCGGGGAGCTGTTTTTT CASSWTSNTGELFF
once TRBJ2-1 TRBD2 TRBV5-5 TGTGCCAGCAGCTTGGCCCCTACTAGCGGGAGGACCGAGTTCTTC CASSLAPTSGRTEFF
. TRBJ1-2 TRBD1 TRBV7-6 TGTGCCAGCAGCTTAAACAGGGGGCTCTATGGCTACACCTTC CASSLNRGLYGYTF
. TRBJ2-5 TRBD1 TRBV7-8 TGTGCCAGCAGCCCGACCGGGACAGGGTACCAAGAGACCCAGTACTTC CASSPTGTGYQETQYF
. TRBJ2-2 TRBD2 TRBV6-5 TGTGCCAGCAGTTACTCGGGTATAGCGGGATCCGGGGAGCTGTTTTTT CASSYSGIAGSGELFF
. TRBJ1-6 . TRBV6-5 TGTGCCAGCAGTTACTATTGGAGGGAGTACTCACCCCTCCACTTT CASSYYWREYSPLHF
. TRBJ2-1 . TRBV3-1/TRBV3-2 TGTGCCAGCAGACTAGTCGATGAGCAGTTCTTC CASRLVDEQFF
. TRBJ1-2 . TRBV5-6 TGTGCCAGCAGCTTGGTTTGGGGGCAGAGAGGAGACTATGGCTACACCTTC CASSLVWGQRGDYGYTF
. TRBJ2-5 . TRBV19 TGTGCCAGTAGTCCAACGAGATCGACACGCCCAGAGACCCAGTACTTC CASSPTRSTRPETQYF
. TRBJ1-4 . TRBV19 TGTGCCAGTAGTACCCAGGGTATGGAGGAAAAACTGTTTTTT CASSTQGMEEKLFF
. TRBJ2-2 TRBD1 TRBV7-2 TGTGCCAGCAGCTTAGGGACAGGGATTACCGGGGAGCTGTTTTTT CASSLGTGITGELFF
once TRBJ2-7 . TRBV14 TGTGCCAGCAGCCAAGACCCGGAGTACGAGCAGTACTTC CASSQDPEYEQYF
once TRBJ2-7 TRBD1 TRBV5-6 TGTGCCAGCAGCTTTCCGCAACAGGGGACCTACGAGCAGTACTTC CASSFPQQGTYEQYF
. TRBJ2-3 TRBD2 TRBV11-3 TGTGCCAGCAGCCTAAAAGCGGGGCGGGGCACAGATACGCAGTATTTT CASSLKAGRGTDTQYF
. TRBJ2-1 . TRBV7-6 TGTGCCAGCAGCTCAGGGGGGTATGAGCAGTTCTTC CASSSGGYEQFF
few TRBJ1-6 . TRBV19 TGTGCCAGTAGTATGCAGGGTCAATCACCCCTCCACTTT CASSMQGQSPLHF
. TRBJ1-3 . TRBV3-1/TRBV3-2 TGTGCCAGCAGCCCCCAGTCCTCTGGAAACACCATATATTTT CASSPQSSGNTIYF
. TRBJ2-2 TRBD2 TRBV19 TGTGCCACCGCCAGCGGGGGACTTTATACCGGGGAGCTGTTTTTT CATASGGLYTGELFF
. TRBJ2-1 . TRBV19 TGTGCCAGTAGTATTCTTGGAGGGGGAGGGAATGAGCAGTTCTTC CASSILGGGGNEQFF
. TRBJ2-1 . TRBV5-1 TGCGCCAGCAGCTTGATTAGTTCCTACAATGAGCAGTTCTTC CASSLISSYNEQFF
. TRBJ2-7 TRBD1 TRBV5-7 TGTGCCAGCAGCTTGCCTTCGGGACAGGAGAGCTCCTACGAGCAGTACTTC CASSLPSGQESSYEQYF
. TRBJ2-2 TRBD1 TRBV30 TGTGCCTGGAGTATATCCGGGACAGCCGGGGAGCTGTTTTTT CAWSISGTAGELFF
. TRBJ2-7 . TRBV11-2 TGTGCCAGCAGCTTCAGTCGGCAGGGCTCCTACGAGCAGTACTTC CASSFSRQGSYEQYF
. TRBJ1-6 TRBD1 TRBV11-2 TGTGCCAGCAGCTTAGCCGGGACAGCCACCTATAATTCACCCCTCCACTTT CASSLAGTATYNSPLHF
. TRBJ1-2 . TRBV11-2 TGTGCCAGCAGCTTCGGAGACCACTATGGCTACACCTTC CASSFGDHYGYTF
. TRBJ2-3 TRBD2 TRBV5-1 TGCGCCAGCAGCTTTTCAGCGGGGACCACAGATACGCAGTATTTT CASSFSAGTTDTQYF
. TRBJ2-1 . TRBV4-1 TGCGCCAGCAGCCAAGACCCCCCCCGCGCTCAGGAGTTCTTC CASSQDPPRAQEFF
. TRBJ2-3 TRBD2 TRBV24-1 TGTGCCACCAGTGGCGCCACTAGCGGAGGTGATACGCAGTATTTT CATSGATSGGDTQYF
. TRBJ2-1 TRBD2 TRBV5-1 TGCGCCAGCAGCTTGGTAGCGGGAGGTTGGTATGAGCAGTTCTTC CASSLVAGGWYEQFF
. TRBJ1-1 TRBD1 TRBV19 TGTGCCACCGTTCCGGACAGGGCCTCGATGAACACTGAAGCTTTCTTT CATVPDRASMNTEAFF
. TRBJ2-3 TRBD2 TRBV7-2 TGTGCCAGCAGCTACAGGACTAGCGGAGATACGCAGTATTTT CASSYRTSGDTQYF
. TRBJ2-4 TRBD1 TRBV29-1 TGCAGCGTTGACGGGGGATGGGACAGGGGCGCGAGGGACATTCAGTACTTC CSVDGGWDRGARDIQYF
. TRBJ1-1 . TRBV3-1/TRBV3-2 TGTGCCAGCAGCCAAGGGGGATGGGTCCTTCCTGGGAGTATGAACACTGAAGCTTTCTTT CASSQGGWVLPGSMNTEAFF
. TRBJ2-3 TRBD1 TRBV5-1 TGCGCCAGCAGCTTCAGGGGGTTGGCGGCCACAGATACGCAGTATTTT CASSFRGLAATDTQYF
. TRBJ1-2 TRBD1 TRBV3-1/TRBV3-2 TGTGCCAGCAGCCAATTACAGGGGAACTATGGCTACACCTTC CASSQLQGNYGYTF
. TRBJ2-7 TRBD1 TRBV28 TGTGCCAGCAGTACCCAGGGGGCCACCTACGAGCAGTACTTC CASSTQGATYEQYF
. TRBJ2-4 TRBD2 TRBV19 TGTGCCAGTAGTATTAGAGCGGGGATAGCCAAAAACATTCAGTACTTC CASSIRAGIAKNIQYF
. TRBJ1-1 . TRBV19 TGTGCCAGTAGTATGAGCGAGATGAACACTGAAGCTTTCTTT CASSMSEMNTEAFF
. TRBJ2-5 TRBD1 TRBV19 TGTGCCAGTAGTACACGACAGGGGGGCCAAGAGACCCAGTACTTC CASSTRQGGQETQYF
. TRBJ1-1 . TRBV19 TGTGCCAGTAGTTTCACACGGGGAACTGAAGCTTTCTTT CASSFTRGTEAFF
. TRBJ1-1 . TRBV4-1 TGCGCCAGCACCCAAAGTAATTCAGGGACTGAAGCTTTCTTT CASTQSNSGTEAFF
once TRBJ1-6 . TRBV10-3 TGTGCCATCGCCCAGGATAATTCACCCCTCCACTTT CAIAQDNSPLHF